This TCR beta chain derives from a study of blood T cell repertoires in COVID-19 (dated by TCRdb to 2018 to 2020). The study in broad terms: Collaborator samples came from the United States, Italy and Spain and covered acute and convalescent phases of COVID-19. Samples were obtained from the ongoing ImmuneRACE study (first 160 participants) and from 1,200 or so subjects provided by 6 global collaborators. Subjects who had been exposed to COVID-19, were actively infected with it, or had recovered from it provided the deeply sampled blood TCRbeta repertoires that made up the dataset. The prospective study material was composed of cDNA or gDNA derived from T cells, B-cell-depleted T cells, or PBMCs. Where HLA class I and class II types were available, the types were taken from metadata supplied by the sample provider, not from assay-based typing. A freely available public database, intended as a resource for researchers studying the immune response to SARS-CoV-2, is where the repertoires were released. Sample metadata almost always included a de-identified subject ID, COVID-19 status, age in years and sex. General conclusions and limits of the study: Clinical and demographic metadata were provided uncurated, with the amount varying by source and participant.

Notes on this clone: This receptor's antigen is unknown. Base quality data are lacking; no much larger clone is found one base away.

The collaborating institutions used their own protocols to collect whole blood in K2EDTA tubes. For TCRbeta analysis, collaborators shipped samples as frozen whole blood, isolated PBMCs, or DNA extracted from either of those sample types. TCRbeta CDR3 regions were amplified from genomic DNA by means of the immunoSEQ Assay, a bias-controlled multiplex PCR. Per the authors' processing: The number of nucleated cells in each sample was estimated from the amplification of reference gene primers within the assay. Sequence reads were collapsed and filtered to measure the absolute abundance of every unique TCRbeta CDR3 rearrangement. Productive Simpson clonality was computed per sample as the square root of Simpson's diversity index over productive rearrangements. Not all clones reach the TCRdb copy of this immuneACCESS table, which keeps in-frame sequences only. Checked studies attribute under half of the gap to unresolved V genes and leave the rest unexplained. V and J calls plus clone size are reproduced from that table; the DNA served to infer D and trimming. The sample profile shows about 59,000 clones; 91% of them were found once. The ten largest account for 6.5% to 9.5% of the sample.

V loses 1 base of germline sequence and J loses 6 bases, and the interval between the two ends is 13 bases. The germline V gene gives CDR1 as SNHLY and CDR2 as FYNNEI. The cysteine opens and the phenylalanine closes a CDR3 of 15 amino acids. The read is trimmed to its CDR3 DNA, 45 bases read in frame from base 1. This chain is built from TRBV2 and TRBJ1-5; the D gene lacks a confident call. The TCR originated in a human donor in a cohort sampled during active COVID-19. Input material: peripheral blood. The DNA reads TGTGCCAGCAGTGAAGATGCAATTGGCGGTCAGCCCCAGCATTTT. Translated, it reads CASSEDAIGGQPQHF.